What follows are 18 T cell receptor beta chains derived from one specimen sequenced in a study of CD8+CD57+ T cells in acquired aplastic anemia. Genomic DNA was employed as the template in profiling TCR beta VDJ and CDR3. TCRdb itself ran the reads through MiXCR, one entry per CDR3 protein. The sample lists 300,000 or so distinct CDR3 sequences, 45% to 65% occurring once. Patients who underwent sequencing had shown CD8+CD57+ cell expansion by flow cytometry. The sample consisted of sorted CD4+, CD8+, or CD8+CD57+ T cells (not recorded which) from PBMCs. Receptors were obtained from a human donor with aplastic anemia.

The CDR3, as DNA: TGTGCCAGCAGTACTACTGACAGGCCGAATTCACCCCTCCACTTT. It yields the protein CASSTTDRPNSPLHF. This chain connects TRBV6-5 to TRBJ1-6; D is possibly TRBD1 (6 bases). The germline CDR1 and CDR2 sequences are MNHEY and SVGAGI. The V end was cut by 5 bases, the J end by 7 bases, with 15 bases between. The CDR3 has 15 amino acids.

To note about this clonotype: An end of the junction differs from the germline gene, which may be a read error. J is TRBJ2-1 and V is TRBV7-3; D is uncertain. The germline gives CDR1 SGHTA, CDR2 FQGTGA. CDR3 length equals 13 residues. The CDR3 nucleotides read TGTGCCAGCAGCTACAACAGAAACAATGAGCGGTTCTTC. Protein product: CASSYNRNNERFF.

The chain has TRBV10-1 and TRBJ2-3, with a tentative D call TRBD2 (5 bases). Trimming pared 2 bases from V and 2 bases from J, leaving 14 bases between. The length of the CDR3 is 16 residues. Germline loops: CDR1 WNHNN, CDR2 SYGVQD (reference sequence). Here the CDR3 DNA reads TGCGCCAGCAGTGAGCGGGCTAGCCGAAACACAGATACGCAGTATTTT. Amino acid sequence: CASSERASRNTDTQYF.

For the CDR3, the DNA is TGTGCCAGCAGCCCACTGTCTGGGGAGACCCAGTACTTC. This gives the protein CASSPLSGETQYF. The chain combines TRBV2 with TRBJ2-5; D is ambiguous. Germline V gives CDR1 SNHLY, CDR2 FYNNEI. The length of the CDR3 is 13 residues. The ends were cut back, 6 bases at V and 5 bases at J, with 13 bases in the middle.

The V and J genes are TRBV24-1 and TRBJ2-3; TRBD2 matches at 11 bases. Germline V gene data show CDR1 as KGHDR and CDR2 as SFDVKD. This CDR3 has 15 amino acids. J was trimmed by 4 bases and V by 1 base; bases with no gene match: 0. The CDR3 nucleotides read TGTGCCACCAGTGATTTTAGCGGGGGGGCAGATACGCAGTATTTT. This sequence encodes CATSDFSGGADTQYF.

The CDR3 sequence: CASSLPLAGGGETQYF. CDR3 bases: TGTGCCAGCAGCTTACCCCTAGCGGGGGGAGGGGAGACCCAGTACTTC. The chain couples TRBV7-2 to TRBJ2-5; 11 positions match TRBD2. CDR3 size: 16 residues. Germline assignment: CDR1 SGHTA and CDR2 FQGNSA. J gave up 5 bases and V 2 bases, and 7 bases lay outside the gene matches.

This clonotype was found a few times. V and J are TRBV7-2 and TRBJ1-1; D is perhaps TRBD1 (6 bases). Germline V gene data show CDR1 as SGHTA and CDR2 as FQGNSA. The CDR3 extends over 15 amino acids. V was clipped by 1 base and J by 1 base, with 10 bases between them. CDR3: CASSLVGTPNTEAFF. CDR3 bases: TGTGCCAGCAGCTTAGTGGGGACACCGAACACTGAAGCTTTCTTT.

A single count supports this clonotype. This chain connects TRBV24-1 to TRBJ2-5, with TRBD2 matching 10 bases. V was pared by 4 bases and J by 5 bases, with 9 bases of the junction left unmatched. Per germline, CDR1 KGHDR and CDR2 SFDVKD. The CDR3 is made up of 16 amino acids. The CDR3 spells CATSESGRENNETQYF. The CDR3, as DNA: TGTGCCACCAGTGAGAGCGGGAGGGAAAACAATGAGACCCAGTACTTC.

V gene TRBV19 combines with J gene TRBJ2-1, with TRBD2 identical over 8 bases. The germline gives CDR1 LNHDA, CDR2 SQIVND (reference sequence). The CDR3 sequence is 15 residues long. Losses at the gene ends were 8 bases for V and 4 bases for J; bases not matched to a gene: 10. The CDR3 region has the DNA TGTGCCAGTCAGGCCGAAGGACTAGCTTACAATGAGCAGTTCTTC. It translates to CASQAEGLAYNEQFF. The whole variable domain, filled in from reference TRBV19 and TRBJ2-1, reads DGGITQSPKYLFRKEGQNVTLSCEQNLNHDAMYWYRQDPGQGLRLIYYSQIVNDFQKGDIAEGYSVSREKKESFPLTVTSAQKNPTAFYLCASQAEGLAYNEQFFGPGTRLTVL.

This clonotype was detected only a few times. The chain uses TRBV20-1 and TRBJ2-7, with D maybe TRBD1 (5 bases). There are 14 residues in the CDR3. The ends were cut back, 0 bases at V and 3 bases at J, with 12 bases in the middle. Germline-derived CDR1 and CDR2 are DFQATT and SNEGSKA (reference sequence). The CDR3 sequence: CSARDQGQVYEQYF. The CDR3 DNA reads as TGCAGTGCTAGAGATCAAGGACAAGTCTACGAGCAGTACTTC.

Notes on this clonotype: The conserved phenylalanine or tryptophan normally closing the CDR3 is absent here, so this likely arose from a read error. Because the CDR3's place on the DNA is in doubt, the DNA is left out and the CDR3 is given as listed by TCRdb. The chain is built from TRBV3-1 and TRBJ2-1; the D call in the table, TRBD1, was not verified against the DNA. Germline lookup yields CDR1 LGHDT and CDR2 YNNKEL (reference sequence). Including both end residues, the CDR3 is 9 amino acids long. CDR3 loop: CASSQGAVG.

At least ten counts were recorded for this clonotype. V is TRBV12-3 or TRBV12-4 and J is TRBJ1-3; TRBD1 matches at 7 bases. The CDR3 contains 14 residues. The V gene end was trimmed by 6 bases and the J gene end by 4 bases; junction bases not matched to a gene: 6. This CDR3 is CASSRDREGNTIYF. The CDR3, as DNA: TGTGCCAGCAGCCGTGACAGGGAGGGAAACACCATATATTTT.

The V call is TRBV20-1, the J call TRBJ2-7; D call uncertain. CDR1 and CDR2 from the germline V gene are DFQATT and SNEGSKA (reference sequence). This CDR3 has 12 amino acids. Deletions cut 7 bases from V and 1 base from J, with 11 bases between. DNA of the CDR3: TGCAGTGGGGATGGGGATTCCTACGAGCAGTACTTC. Amino acids: CSGDGDSYEQYF.

The chain links TRBV19 to TRBJ2-7, with D possibly being TRBD2 (5 bases). From germline, CDR1 is LNHDA and CDR2 SQIVND (reference sequence). This CDR3 is 15 amino acids long. V was trimmed by 5 bases and J by 0 bases, leaving 14 bases between them. CDR3 sequence (DNA): TGTGCCAGTAGTGAAAGCGGAAAAAGCTCCTACGAGCAGTACTTC. Its protein is CASSESGKSSYEQYF.

There are a few counts of this clonotype. The rearrangement links TRBV5-1 to TRBJ2-1; D gene uncertain. Germline assignment: CDR1 SGHRS and CDR2 YFSETQ. The CDR3 runs 12 residues. The ends were cut back, 3 bases at V and 10 bases at J, with 11 bases in the middle. The CDR3 reads CASSSPPGEQFF. As DNA, the CDR3 is TGCGCCAGCAGCTCCCCACCCGGGGAGCAGTTCTTC.

The rearrangement joins TRBV7-3 to TRBJ1-2, with D unclear. Germline values: CDR1 SGHTA, CDR2 FQGTGA. The CDR3 covers 13 residues. V dropped 4 bases and J dropped 4 bases, with 10 bases sitting between them. The CDR3 nucleotides are TGTGCCAGCAGCTACGGACTCGCCTATGGCTACACCTTC. This encodes CASSYGLAYGYTF.

The DNA for the CDR3 is TGCAGTGCTAGTGGTGGGGCCTTCTACGAGCAGTACTTC. It specifies CSASGGAFYEQYF. The V call is TRBV20-1, the J call TRBJ2-7, with TRBD1 as a possible D gene (5 bases). From germline, CDR1 is DFQATT and CDR2 SNEGSKA (reference sequence). Trimming left V 3 bases short and J 3 bases short, with 12 bases between. This CDR3 is built from 13 residues.

The rearrangement links TRBV10-1 to TRBJ1-4; 11 bases map to TRBD1. This CDR3 contains 14 residues. CDR1 and CDR2 from the germline V gene are WNHNN and SYGVQD (reference sequence). Unmatched junction bases numbered 5, after V lost 8 bases and J lost 6 bases. The CDR3, as DNA: TGCGCCAGCTCTGGACAGGGGGCAGATGAAAAACTGTTTTTT. Amino acid sequence: CASSGQGADEKLFF.